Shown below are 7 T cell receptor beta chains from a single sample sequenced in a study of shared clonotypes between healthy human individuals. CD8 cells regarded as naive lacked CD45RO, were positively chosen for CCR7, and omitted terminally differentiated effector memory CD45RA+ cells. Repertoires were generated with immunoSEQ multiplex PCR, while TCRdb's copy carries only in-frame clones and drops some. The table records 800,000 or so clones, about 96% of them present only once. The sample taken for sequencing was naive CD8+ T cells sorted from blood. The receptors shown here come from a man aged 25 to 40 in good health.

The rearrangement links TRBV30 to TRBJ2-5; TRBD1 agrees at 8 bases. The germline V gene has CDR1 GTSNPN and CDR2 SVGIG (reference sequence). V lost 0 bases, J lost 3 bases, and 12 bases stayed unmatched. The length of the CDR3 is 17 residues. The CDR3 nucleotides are TGTGCCTGGAGTGTACTTATAACAGGGGGGTTTAAAGAGACCCAGTACTTC. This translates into CAWSVLITGGFKETQYF.

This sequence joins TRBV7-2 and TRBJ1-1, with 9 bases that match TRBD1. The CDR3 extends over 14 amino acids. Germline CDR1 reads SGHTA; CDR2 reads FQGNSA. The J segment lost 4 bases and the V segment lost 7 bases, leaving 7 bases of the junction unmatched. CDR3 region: CASMGQGASTEAFF. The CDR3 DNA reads TGTGCCAGCATGGGACAGGGTGCCAGCACTGAAGCTTTCTTT.

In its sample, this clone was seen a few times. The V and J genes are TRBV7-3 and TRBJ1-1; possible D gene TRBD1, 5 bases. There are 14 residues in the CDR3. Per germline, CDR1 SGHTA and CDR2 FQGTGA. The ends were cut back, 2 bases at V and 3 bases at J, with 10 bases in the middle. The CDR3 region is CASSLQGGDTEAFF. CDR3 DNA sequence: TGTGCCAGCAGCTTACAGGGAGGGGACACTGAAGCTTTCTTT.

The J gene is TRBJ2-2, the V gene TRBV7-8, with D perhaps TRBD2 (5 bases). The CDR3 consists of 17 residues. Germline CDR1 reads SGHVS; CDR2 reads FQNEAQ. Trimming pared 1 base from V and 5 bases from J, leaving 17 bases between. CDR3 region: CASSLESGLLGTGELFF. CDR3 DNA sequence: TGTGCCAGCAGCTTAGAAAGCGGCTTATTGGGGACCGGGGAGCTGTTTTTT. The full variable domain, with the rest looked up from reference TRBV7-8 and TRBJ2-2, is GAGVSQSPRYKVAKRGQDVALRCDPISGHVSLFWYQQALGQGPEFLTYFQNEAQLDKSGLPSDRFFAERPEGSVSTLKIQRTQQEDSAVYLCASSLESGLLGTGELFFGEGSRLTVL.

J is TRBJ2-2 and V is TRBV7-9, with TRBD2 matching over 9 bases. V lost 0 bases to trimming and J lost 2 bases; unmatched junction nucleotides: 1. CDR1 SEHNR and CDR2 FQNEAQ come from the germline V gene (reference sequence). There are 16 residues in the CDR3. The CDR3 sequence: CASSLASGRNTGELFF. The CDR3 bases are TGTGCCAGCAGCTTAGCTAGCGGGAGAAACACCGGGGAGCTGTTTTTT.

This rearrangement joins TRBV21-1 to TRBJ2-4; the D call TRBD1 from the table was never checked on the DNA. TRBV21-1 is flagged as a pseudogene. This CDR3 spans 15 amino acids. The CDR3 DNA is TGTGCCAGCGAACTACAGGGGGCGGCCAAAAACATTCAGTACTTC. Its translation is CASELQGAAKNIQYF.

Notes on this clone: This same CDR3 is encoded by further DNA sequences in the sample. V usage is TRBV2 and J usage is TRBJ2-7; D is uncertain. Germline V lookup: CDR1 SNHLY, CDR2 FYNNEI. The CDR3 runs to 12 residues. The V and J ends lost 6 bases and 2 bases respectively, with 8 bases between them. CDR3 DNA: TGTGCCAGCAGGGACGGAACCTACGAGCAGTACTTC. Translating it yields CASRDGTYEQYF.